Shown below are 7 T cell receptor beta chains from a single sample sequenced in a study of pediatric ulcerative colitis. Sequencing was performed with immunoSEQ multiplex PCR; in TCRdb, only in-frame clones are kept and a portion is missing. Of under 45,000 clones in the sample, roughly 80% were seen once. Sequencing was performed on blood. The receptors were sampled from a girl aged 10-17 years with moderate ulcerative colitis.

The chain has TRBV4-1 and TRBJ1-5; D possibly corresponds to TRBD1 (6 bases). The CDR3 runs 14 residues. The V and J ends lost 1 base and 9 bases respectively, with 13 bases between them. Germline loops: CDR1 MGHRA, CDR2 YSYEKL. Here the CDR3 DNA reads TGCGCCAGCAGCCAAGGACAGGTAGGAGGGCCCCAGCATTTT. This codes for CASSQGQVGGPQHF.

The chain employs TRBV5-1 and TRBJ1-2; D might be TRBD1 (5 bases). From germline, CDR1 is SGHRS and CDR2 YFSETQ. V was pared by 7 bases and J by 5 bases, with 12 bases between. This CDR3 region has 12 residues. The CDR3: CASGNGGYGYTF. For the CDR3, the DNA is TGCGCCAGCGGGAACGGGGGATATGGCTACACCTTC.

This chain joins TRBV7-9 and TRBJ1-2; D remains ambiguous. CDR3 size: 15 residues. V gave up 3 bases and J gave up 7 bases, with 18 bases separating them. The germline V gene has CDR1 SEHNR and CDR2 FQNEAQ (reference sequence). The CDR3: CASSFPPGRLSGYTF. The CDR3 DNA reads TGTGCCAGCAGCTTCCCCCCCGGGAGGCTCTCTGGCTACACCTTC.

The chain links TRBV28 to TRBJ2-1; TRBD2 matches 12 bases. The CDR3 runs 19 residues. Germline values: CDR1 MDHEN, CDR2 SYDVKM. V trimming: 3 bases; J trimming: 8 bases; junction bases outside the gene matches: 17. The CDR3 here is CASSFSRRASGRGSDEQFF. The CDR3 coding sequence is TGTGCCAGCAGTTTCTCACGGAGGGCTAGCGGGAGGGGATCGGATGAGCAGTTCTTC.

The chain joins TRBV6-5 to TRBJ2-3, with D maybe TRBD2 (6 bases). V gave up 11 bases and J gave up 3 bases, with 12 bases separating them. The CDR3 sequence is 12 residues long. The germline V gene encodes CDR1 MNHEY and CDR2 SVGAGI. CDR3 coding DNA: TGTGCCTCCCACGGGGGAACAGATACGCAGTATTTT. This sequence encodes CASHGGTDTQYF.

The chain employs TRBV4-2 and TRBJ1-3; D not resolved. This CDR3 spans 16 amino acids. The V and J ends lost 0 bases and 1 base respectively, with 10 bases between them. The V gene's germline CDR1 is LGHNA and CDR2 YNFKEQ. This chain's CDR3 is CASSQDRAISGNTIYF. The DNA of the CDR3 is TGTGCCAGCAGCCAAGATAGGGCGATATCTGGAAACACCATATATTTT.

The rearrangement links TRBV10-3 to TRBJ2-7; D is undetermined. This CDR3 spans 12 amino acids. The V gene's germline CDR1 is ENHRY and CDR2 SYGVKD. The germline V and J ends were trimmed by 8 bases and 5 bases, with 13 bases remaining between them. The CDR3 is CAIRYDTNEQYF. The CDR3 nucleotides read TGTGCCATCCGATACGACACCAACGAGCAGTACTTC.